The next 2 T cell receptor beta chains were all read from a single sample in a study of blood T cell repertoires in COVID-19. Using immunoSEQ multiplex PCR, the repertoire was profiled, and TCRdb retains in-frame clones only, with some absent. This table holds around 15,000 clones, roughly 80% found once. Input material: peripheral blood. The receptors stem from a man older than 75 with active COVID-19.

The rearrangement links TRBV24-1 to TRBJ2-1; D possibly corresponds to TRBD1 (6 bases). Between the trimmed V and J ends, which lost 3 bases and 9 bases, there was a span of 11 bases. The CDR3 covers 13 residues. Germline-derived CDR1 and CDR2 are KGHDR and SFDVKD. The CDR3: CATSDGGFTEQFF. CDR3 DNA sequence: TGTGCCACCAGTGATGGGGGCTTTACTGAGCAGTTCTTC.

The gene calls are TRBV28 and TRBJ2-7; TRBD2 might be the D (6 bases). V was trimmed by 8 bases and J by 0 bases, leaving 8 bases between them. The germline V gene has CDR1 MDHEN and CDR2 SYDVKM. The CDR3 extends over 12 amino acids. Here the CDR3 DNA reads TGTGCCAGCGGGAGGAGCTCCTACGAGCAGTACTTC. It encodes CASGRSSYEQYF.